This T cell receptor (beta chain) derives from a study of blood T cell repertoires in COVID-19. The protocol was immunoSEQ multiplex PCR, while the TCRdb copy is restricted to in-frame clones and leaves out a portion. Of about 36,000 clones in the sample, approximately 86% were seen once. CDR3 length: 15 amino acids. V dropped 4 bases and J dropped 7; count of bases not matched to a gene: 7. CDR1 is SGHDT and CDR2 is YYEEEE in the germline V gene. This sequence was found in a man between 60 and 75 years old with acute or convalescent COVID-19. The chain employs TRBV5-6 and TRBJ2-2; 10 bases agree with TRBD2. Sequences were obtained from peripheral blood. The CDR3 reads CASSGLAGVIGELFF. In nucleotides, the CDR3 is TGTGCCAGCAGCGGGCTAGCGGGAGTTATCGGGGAGCTGTTTTTT.